This T cell receptor beta chain was obtained from a study of T cells expressing NK-cell markers. The overall study: Sequenced donors, eight in total, included seven who were HCMV-seropositive and one who was seronegative.

TCR beta cDNA was made by 5'RACE template switching with UMIs. One entry per CDR3 protein, without DNA, is what TCRdb gives after re-calling the 5' RACE reads. Its clone listing holds about 150,000 distinct CDR3 sequences. Germline values: CDR1 MDHEN, CDR2 SYDVKM. This CDR3 region has 14 residues. Whole-study findings and limits: It remained uncertain whether the expanded NKG2C+ T cell clones were specific for HCMV antigens.

Comments on this clonotype: What it binds is unknown.

The clonotype comes from a man aged 18-75 years in good health. The rearrangement uses TRBV28 and TRBJ2-1; TCRdb's D call, TRBD2, is unchecked because there is no DNA. Sequenced input: blood T cells: a sorted CD56 or NKG2C T cell subset, CD4+ or CD8+ T cells, or bulk PBMC T cells (not recorded which). This CDR3 reads CASSPGLAGPEQFF. The full variable domain, rest sourced from reference TRBV28 and TRBJ2-1, is DVKVTQSSRYLVKRTGEKVFLECVQDMDHENMFWYRQDPGLGLRLIYFSYDVKMKEKGDIPEGYSVSREKKERFSLILESASTNQTSMYLCASSPGLAGPEQFFGPGTRLTVL.